The 25 T cell receptor beta chains presented below share a single source sample, sequenced in a study of shared clonotypes between healthy human individuals. Data came from immunoSEQ multiplex PCR; TCRdb stores just in-frame clones and leaves some out. Here the sample spans 2 million to 3 million clones, over 85% being singletons. The sequenced sample consisted of naive CD4+ T cells from PBMCs. Subset reported: CD45RA+ positively selected. The receptors shown here come from a young man in good health. Some clones in this sample may be carry-over from other donors' samples.

The chain recombines TRBV28 with TRBJ2-3; 7 bases agree with TRBD1. This CDR3 has 14 residues. J was trimmed by 1 base and V by 4 bases; bases with no gene match: 2. In germline, CDR1 is MDHEN, CDR2 SYDVKM. In nucleotides, the CDR3 is TGTGCCAGCAGTTCCACAGGGGGCACAGATACGCAGTATTTT. It translates to CASSSTGGTDTQYF.

The chain links TRBV5-1 to TRBJ1-5; D remains unclear. CDR1 is SGHRS and CDR2 is YFSETQ in the germline V gene. The CDR3 runs 13 residues. V was clipped by 3 bases and J by 5 bases, with 9 bases between them. The CDR3: CASSSEIDQPQHF. The DNA of the CDR3 is TGCGCCAGCAGCTCGGAGATCGATCAGCCCCAGCATTTT. Full variable domain (outside the CDR3, taken from reference TRBV5-1 and TRBJ1-5): KAGVTQTPRYLIKTRGQQVTLSCSPISGHRSVSWYQQTPGQGLQFLFEYFSETQRNKGNFPGRFSGRQFSNSRSEMNVSTLELGDSALYLCASSSEIDQPQHFGDGTRLSIL.

V is TRBV6-1 and J is TRBJ2-5; a weak D match, TRBD1 (6 bases). The V gene lost 4 bases and the J gene lost 5 bases, with 17 bases spanning the gap. Germline V gives CDR1 MNHNS, CDR2 SASEGT. This CDR3 comprises 15 residues. CDR3 loop: CASSGDRSLVETQYF. CDR3 bases: TGTGCCAGCAGTGGCGACAGGTCTTTGGTTGAGACCCAGTACTTC.

This chain links TRBV28 with TRBJ2-7; 10 bases are shared with TRBD2. CDR3 length equals 14 residues. The V gene's germline CDR1 is MDHEN and CDR2 SYDVKM. The V and J ends lost 5 bases and 6 bases, in that order; junction bases with no gene match: 7. CDR3 amino acids: CASSTPGLAFEQYF. In DNA form, the CDR3 reads TGTGCCAGCAGTACACCGGGACTAGCGTTCGAGCAGTACTTC.

This rearrangement joins TRBV19 to TRBJ2-3; the match to TRBD2 covers 11 bases. Germline assignment: CDR1 LNHDA and CDR2 SQIVND (reference sequence). CDR3 length equals 14 residues. J gave up 7 bases and V 5 bases, and 5 bases lay outside the gene matches. The CDR3, as DNA: TGTGCCAGTAGTGAGGGACTAGCGGAGAATACGCAGTATTTT. Its translation: CASSEGLAENTQYF.

The table lists this clone with a count of one. The rearrangement links TRBV7-9 to TRBJ2-7; D tentatively reads TRBD1 or TRBD2 (5 bases each). Trimming pared 8 bases from V and 5 bases from J, leaving 19 bases between. CDR1 is SEHNR, CDR2 FQNEAQ, per germline (reference sequence). The CDR3 consists of 14 residues. The CDR3 loop reads CASERGQGVNEQYF. CDR3 bases: TGTGCCAGCGAGCGTGGGCAGGGAGTAAACGAGCAGTACTTC.

The chain links TRBV9 to TRBJ2-4; maybe TRBD2 (6 bases). The CDR3 consists of 19 residues. In germline, CDR1 is SGDLS, CDR2 YYNGEE. V was shortened by 4 bases and J by 1 base, with 24 bases between the two germline ends. CDR3 in DNA: TGTGCCAGCAGCCCTGAGCCGGGAGCGCAAAGCCTGGCCAAAAACATTCAGTACTTC. It yields the protein CASSPEPGAQSLAKNIQYF.

The chain links TRBV5-1 to TRBJ2-2; 9 bases are a match to TRBD2. The CDR3 is 16 residues long. V gave up 4 bases and J gave up 1 base; unmatched junction bases: 5. Germline V CDR1 and CDR2: SGHRS, YFSETQ. The CDR3 coding sequence is TGCGCCAGCAGCCTCCAGACTAGCGGGAACACCGGGGAGCTGTTTTTT. Its translation: CASSLQTSGNTGELFF.

The chain is built from TRBV30 and TRBJ2-7; a weak D match, TRBD2 (6 bases). V was cut by 4 bases and J by 3 bases, with 19 bases left in between. The CDR3 length is 15 residues. The germline CDR1 and CDR2 sequences are GTSNPN and SVGIG (reference sequence). The CDR3 bases are TGTGCCTGGACTGGAACTACGGGAGCCCTCTACGAGCAGTACTTC. It specifies CAWTGTTGALYEQYF.

The chain joins TRBV6-5 to TRBJ1-2, with TRBD1 identical over 8 bases. V lost 10 bases, J lost 4 bases, and 5 bases stayed unmatched. The CDR3 sequence is 12 residues long. CDR1 is MNHEY, CDR2 SVGAGI, per germline. CDR3 coding DNA: TGTGCCATAAGACAGGGGTCCTATGGCTACACCTTC. Translating gives CAIRQGSYGYTF.

As regards this clone: Other DNA sequences in the same sample also yield this CDR3. The V call is TRBV9, the J call TRBJ2-3; D is possibly TRBD2 (5 bases). Germline assignment: CDR1 SGDLS and CDR2 YYNGEE. CDR3 size: 13 residues. V shed 0 bases and J shed 3 bases, with 5 bases lying between them. The CDR3 is CASSVGTTDTQYF. The CDR3 DNA sequence: TGTGCCAGCAGCGTAGGGACTACAGATACGCAGTATTTT.

The rearrangement joins TRBV7-9 to TRBJ2-5; the D is unclear. The germline V gene encodes CDR1 SEHNR and CDR2 FQNEAQ (reference sequence). The CDR3 runs to 17 residues. V was shortened by 4 bases and J by 3 bases, with 21 bases between the two germline ends. CDR3 sequence reads: CASSSWAEDPLKETQYF. As DNA, the CDR3 is TGTGCCAGCAGCTCATGGGCAGAGGACCCCCTAAAAGAGACCCAGTACTTC.

The rearrangement links TRBV9 to TRBJ2-3, with 14 bases matching TRBD2. Germline values: CDR1 SGDLS, CDR2 YYNGEE. V was clipped by 3 bases and J by 3 bases; unmatched bases: 6. The CDR3 sequence is 17 residues long. This CDR3 is CASSATSGRAETDTQYF. CDR3 coding DNA: TGTGCCAGCAGCGCGACTAGCGGGAGGGCGGAGACAGATACGCAGTATTTT. The variable domain in full, completed from reference TRBV9 and TRBJ2-3, reads DSGVTQTPKHLITATGQRVTLRCSPRSGDLSVYWYQQSLDQGLQFLIQYYNGEERAKGNILERFSAQQFPDLHSELNLSSLELGDSALYFCASSATSGRAETDTQYFGPGTRLTVL.

The J gene is TRBJ2-5, the V gene TRBV30; 7 bases line up with TRBD1. The CDR3 totals 15 residues. J gave up 5 bases and V 3 bases, and 12 bases lay outside the gene matches. Germline CDR1 reads GTSNPN; CDR2 reads SVGIG (reference sequence). CDR3 protein: CAWSATGAFRETQYF. The DNA of the CDR3 is TGTGCCTGGAGCGCCACAGGGGCGTTTAGGGAGACCCAGTACTTC. Full variable domain (missing parts from reference TRBV30 and TRBJ2-5): SQTIHQWPATLVQPVGSPLSLECTVEGTSNPNLYWYRQAAGRGLQLLFYSVGIGQISSEVPQNLSASRPQDRQFILSSKKLLLSDSGFYLCAWSATGAFRETQYFGPGTRLLVL.

This chain joins TRBV28 and TRBJ1-4; D may be TRBD1 (5 bases). The V end lost 2 bases, the J end lost 8 bases, and 18 bases lay between the germline ends. The germline CDR1 and CDR2 sequences are MDHEN and SYDVKM. The CDR3 covers 16 residues. This chain's CDR3 is CASSLILAVGGEKLFF. CDR3 DNA: TGTGCCAGCAGTTTAATTTTGGCCGTGGGGGGGGAAAAACTGTTTTTT.

This chain joins TRBV5-1 and TRBJ2-7; TRBD2 aligns across 13 bases. V trimming: 0 bases; J trimming: 2 bases; junction bases outside the gene matches: 8. Germline CDR1 reads SGHRS; CDR2 reads YFSETQ. This CDR3 comprises 18 residues. This CDR3 reads CASSLDRRTSGGAYEQYF. CDR3 nucleotides: TGCGCCAGCAGCTTGGACCGACGCACTAGCGGGGGGGCCTACGAGCAGTACTTC. Based on the CDR3 plus reference TRBV5-1 and TRBJ2-7, the full variable domain is KAGVTQTPRYLIKTRGQQVTLSCSPISGHRSVSWYQQTPGQGLQFLFEYFSETQRNKGNFPGRFSGRQFSNSRSEMNVSTLELGDSALYLCASSLDRRTSGGAYEQYFGPGTRLTVT.

V usage is TRBV5-1 and J usage is TRBJ2-5, with 9 bases that match TRBD2. Unmatched junction bases numbered 6, after V lost 4 bases and J lost 5 bases. In germline, CDR1 is SGHRS, CDR2 YFSETQ. The CDR3 is 14 residues long. CDR3 residues: CASSVAGDVETQYF. The CDR3 bases are TGCGCCAGCAGCGTAGCGGGAGATGTGGAGACCCAGTACTTC.

The chain carries TRBV9 and TRBJ2-4; 12 bases match TRBD2. V dropped 4 bases and J dropped 5; count of bases not matched to a gene: 13. The germline gives CDR1 SGDLS, CDR2 YYNGEE. The CDR3 runs 18 residues. The CDR3 protein is CASSPRVGLAGRENIQYF. The CDR3 coding sequence is TGTGCCAGCAGCCCTAGAGTTGGACTAGCGGGGAGAGAAAACATTCAGTACTTC.

The chain has TRBV7-2 and TRBJ2-5; the match to TRBD1 covers 7 bases. This CDR3 has 14 amino acids. The germline V gene encodes CDR1 SGHTA and CDR2 FQGNSA. The ends lost 2 bases at V and 2 bases at J; junction bases unmatched: 2. The CDR3 coding sequence is TGTGCCAGCAGCTTAATGACAGGGCAAGAGACCCAGTACTTC. Translating gives CASSLMTGQETQYF.

This clone was found once. Other DNA sequences in this specimen translate into the identical CDR3. CDR3 bases: TGTGCCAGCAGCTTGGGGGGTTCCTACAATGAGCAGTTCTTC. Amino acids: CASSLGGSYNEQFF. The chain joins TRBV5-4 to TRBJ2-1; D is unresolved. Germline V gene sequence: CDR1 SGHNT, CDR2 YYREEE (reference sequence). CDR3 length: 14 amino acids. The V gene lost 0 bases and the J gene lost 1 base, with 5 bases spanning the gap.

This chain joins TRBV4-2 and TRBJ1-5; 8 bases align to TRBD1. Trimming at V came to 0 bases and at J to 7 bases, leaving 8 bases not matched to a gene. The germline CDR1 and CDR2 sequences are LGHNA and YNFKEQ. The CDR3 length is 16 residues. The CDR3, as DNA: TGTGCCAGCAGCCAAGAGGACAGGGCTTCAGGGCAGCCCCAGCATTTT. Its protein product is CASSQEDRASGQPQHF.

Worth noting for this clone: Other nucleotide sequences in the sample specify the same CDR3. The chain recombines TRBV9 with TRBJ2-1; 7 bases are a match to TRBD1. V dropped 4 bases and J dropped 0; count of bases not matched to a gene: 4. Germline V gene data show CDR1 as SGDLS and CDR2 as YYNGEE. This CDR3 is built from 15 residues. This CDR3 reads CASSPRQGSYNEQFF. CDR3 sequence (DNA): TGTGCCAGCAGCCCCAGACAGGGCTCCTACAATGAGCAGTTCTTC.

This chain uses TRBV4-2 with TRBJ2-1, with TRBD2 identical over 11 bases. This CDR3 spans 15 amino acids. Germline V gene sequence: CDR1 LGHNA, CDR2 YNFKEQ. With 4 bases clipped from V and 3 bases from J, the junction kept 2 bases outside the gene matches. CDR3 amino acids: CASSRGLAVYNEQFF. As DNA, the CDR3 is TGTGCCAGCAGCCGGGGACTAGCGGTCTACAATGAGCAGTTCTTC.

The CDR3 DNA follows: TGTGCCACCAGCAGAGTACAGGGGGGACGTCAGCCCCAGCATTTT. Its translation is CATSRVQGGRQPQHF. The chain links TRBV15 to TRBJ1-5, with 8 bases identical to TRBD1. The J segment lost 6 bases and the V segment lost 1 base, leaving 5 bases of the junction unmatched. The CDR3 loop spans 15 amino acids. Per the germline V gene, CDR1 is LNHNV and CDR2 is YYDKDF (reference sequence).

The chain joins TRBV7-9 to TRBJ1-5; D is undetermined. Germline CDR1 SEHNR, CDR2 FQNEAQ (reference sequence). The CDR3 has 17 amino acids. Between the trimmed V and J ends, which lost 5 bases and 1 base, there was a span of 18 bases. The CDR3 spells CASSPSRGLSSNQPQHF. Here the CDR3 DNA reads TGTGCCAGCAGCCCCTCCCGGGGATTGTCGAGCAATCAGCCCCAGCATTTT.